Described below is a single T cell receptor beta chain sequence and its context. Its target is unknown. The data originate from a study of long-term antiretroviral therapy in people with HIV. Samples were assayed with immunoSEQ v3.0 at survey level. Data came from immunoSEQ multiplex PCR; TCRdb stores just in-frame clones and leaves some out. The sample lists 25,000 to 30,000 clones; 80% to 90% were seen once. The CDR3 contains 10 residues. The germline gives CDR1 SEHNR, CDR2 FQNEAQ (reference sequence). The V end was cut by 5 bases, the J end by 6 bases, with 4 bases between. There was at least one pre-ART PBMC sample for each donor, plus at least two post-ART PBMC samples. Every participant with HIV received treatment in the United States. Ahead of DNA extraction, samples held about 0.95-11 million cryopreserved PBMC each. Overall study results and limits: HIV repertoires showed narrower CDR3 length ranges than controls.

This receptor was obtained from a woman aged 18-30 years with HIV. V gene TRBV7-9 combines with J gene TRBJ1-1; D remains ambiguous. The specimen comprised unsorted PBMCs, sampled 1.8 years after starting antiretroviral therapy. CDR3 residues: CASSGSEAFF. The DNA for the CDR3 is TGTGCCAGCAGCGGGTCTGAAGCTTTCTTT.